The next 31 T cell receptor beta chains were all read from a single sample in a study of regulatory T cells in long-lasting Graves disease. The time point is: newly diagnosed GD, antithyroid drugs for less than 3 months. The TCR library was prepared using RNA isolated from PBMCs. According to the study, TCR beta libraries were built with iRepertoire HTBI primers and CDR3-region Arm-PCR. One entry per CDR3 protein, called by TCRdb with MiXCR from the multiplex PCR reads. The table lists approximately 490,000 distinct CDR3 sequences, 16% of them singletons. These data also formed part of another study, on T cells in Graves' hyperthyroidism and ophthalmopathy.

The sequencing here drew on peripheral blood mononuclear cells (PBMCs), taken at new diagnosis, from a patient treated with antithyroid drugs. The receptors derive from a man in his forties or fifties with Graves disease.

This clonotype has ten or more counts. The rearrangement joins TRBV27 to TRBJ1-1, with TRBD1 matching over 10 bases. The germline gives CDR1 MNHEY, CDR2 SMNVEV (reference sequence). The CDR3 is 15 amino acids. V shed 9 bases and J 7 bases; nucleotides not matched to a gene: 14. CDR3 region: CASRTRDRGLGEAFF. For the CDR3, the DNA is TGTGCCAGTAGAACCCGTGACAGGGGGCTTGGTGAAGCTTTCTTT.

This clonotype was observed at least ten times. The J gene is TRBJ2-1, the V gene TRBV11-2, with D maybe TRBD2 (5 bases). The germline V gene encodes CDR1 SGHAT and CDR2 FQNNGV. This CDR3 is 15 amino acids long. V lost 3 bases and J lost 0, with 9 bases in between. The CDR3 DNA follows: TGTGCCAGCAGCTTGGGGAGTAACTCCTACAATGAGCAGTTCTTC. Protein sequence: CASSLGSNSYNEQFF.

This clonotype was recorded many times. The CDR3 loop reads CASSLGGTGEIYEQYF. The CDR3 coding sequence is TGCGCCAGCAGCTTGGGGGGGACAGGAGAGATCTACGAGCAGTACTTC. This chain connects TRBV5-1 to TRBJ2-3; 8 bases are shared with TRBD1. The J call is doubtful: the DNA matches TRBJ2-7 better. The V gene's germline CDR1 is SGHRS and CDR2 YFSETQ. The CDR3 runs to 16 residues.

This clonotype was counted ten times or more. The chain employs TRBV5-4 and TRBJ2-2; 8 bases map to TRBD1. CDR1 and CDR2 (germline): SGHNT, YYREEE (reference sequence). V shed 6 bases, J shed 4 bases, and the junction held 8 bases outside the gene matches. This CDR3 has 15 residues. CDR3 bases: TGTGCCAGCATGCAGACAGGGGCAACCACCGGGGAGCTGTTTTTT. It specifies CASMQTGATTGELFF. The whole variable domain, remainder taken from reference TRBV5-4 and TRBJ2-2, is ETGVTQSPTHLIKTRGQQVTLRCSSQSGHNTVSWYQQALGQGPQFIFQYYREEENGRGNFPPRFSGLQFPNYSSELNVNALELDDSALYLCASMQTGATTGELFFGEGSRLTVL.

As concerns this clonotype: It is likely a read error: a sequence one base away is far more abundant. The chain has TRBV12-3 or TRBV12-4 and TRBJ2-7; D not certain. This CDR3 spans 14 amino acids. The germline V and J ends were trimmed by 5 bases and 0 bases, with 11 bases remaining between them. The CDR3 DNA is TGTGCCAGCAGTCCAACGATGGCCTCCTACGAGCAGTACTTC. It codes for CASSPTMASYEQYF.

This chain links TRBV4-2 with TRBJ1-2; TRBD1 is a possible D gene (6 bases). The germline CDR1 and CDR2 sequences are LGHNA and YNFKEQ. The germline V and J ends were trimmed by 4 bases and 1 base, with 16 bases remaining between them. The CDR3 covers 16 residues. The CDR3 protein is CASSLLGGPLNYGYTF. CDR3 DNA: TGTGCCAGCAGCCTCCTGGGGGGGCCGCTTAACTATGGCTACACCTTC.

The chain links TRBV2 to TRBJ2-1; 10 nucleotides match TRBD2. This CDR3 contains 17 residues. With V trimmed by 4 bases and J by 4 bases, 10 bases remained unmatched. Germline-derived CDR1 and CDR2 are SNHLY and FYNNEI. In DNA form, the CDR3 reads TGTGCCAGCAGTGGATCTAGCGGGAGAGGAGGGTACAATGAGCAGTTCTTC. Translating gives CASSGSSGRGGYNEQFF.

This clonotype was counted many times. The CDR3 loop is CASRGGAGGHYEQYF. The CDR3 region has the DNA TGTGCCAGCCGGGGTGGCGCGGGAGGGCACTACGAGCAGTACTTC. The rearrangement uses TRBV2 and TRBJ2-7; 9 nucleotides agree with TRBD2. CDR3 length: 15 amino acids. V trimming: 8 bases; J trimming: 3 bases; junction bases outside the gene matches: 11. CDR1 is SNHLY and CDR2 is FYNNEI in the germline V gene. Full variable domain (missing parts from reference TRBV2 and TRBJ2-7): EPEVTQTPSHQVTQMGQEVILRCVPISNHLYFYWYRQILGQKVEFLVSFYNNEISEKSEIFDDQFSVERPDGSNFTLKIRSTKLEDSAMYFCASRGGAGGHYEQYFGPGTRLTVT.

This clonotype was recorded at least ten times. This CDR3 reads CASSLGENTGELFF. The CDR3 nucleotides read TGCGCCAGCAGCTTGGGGGAGAACACCGGGGAGCTGTTTTTT. The chain is built from TRBV5-1 and TRBJ2-2, with unresolved D. V was pared by 0 bases and J by 1 base, with 4 bases between. Germline CDR1 reads SGHRS; CDR2 reads YFSETQ. CDR3 length: 14 residues.

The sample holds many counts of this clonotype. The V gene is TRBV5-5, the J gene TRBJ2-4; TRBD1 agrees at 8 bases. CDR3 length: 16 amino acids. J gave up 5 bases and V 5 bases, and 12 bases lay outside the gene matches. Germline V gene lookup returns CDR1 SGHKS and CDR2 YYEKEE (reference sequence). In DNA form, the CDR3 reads TGTGCCAGCAGGGATTTGCTACAGGGGGTCCAAAACATTCAGTACTTC. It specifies CASRDLLQGVQNIQYF.

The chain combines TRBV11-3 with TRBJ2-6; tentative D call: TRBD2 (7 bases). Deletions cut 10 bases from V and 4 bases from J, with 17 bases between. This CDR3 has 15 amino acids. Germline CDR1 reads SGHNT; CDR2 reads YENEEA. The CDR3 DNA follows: TGTGCCACACTTGAGGGGGGGGCGGGGGCCAACGTCCTGACTTTC. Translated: CATLEGGAGANVLTF.

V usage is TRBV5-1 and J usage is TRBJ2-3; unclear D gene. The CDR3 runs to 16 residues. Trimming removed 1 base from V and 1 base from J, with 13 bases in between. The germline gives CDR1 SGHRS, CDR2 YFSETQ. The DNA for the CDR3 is TGCGCCAGCAGCTTGAGTACGTCAAGGCGCACAGATACGCAGTATTTT. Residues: CASSLSTSRRTDTQYF.

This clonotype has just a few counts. The DNA for the CDR3 is TGTGCCAGCAAACAGGGTTCTTTGTCGATAGCCAAAAACATTCAGTACTTC. It encodes CASKQGSLSIAKNIQYF. The rearrangement uses TRBV28 and TRBJ2-4; D is perhaps TRBD1 (6 bases). There are 17 residues in the CDR3. V dropped 7 bases and J dropped 0 bases, with 19 bases sitting between them. Germline-derived CDR1 and CDR2 are MDHEN and SYDVKM.

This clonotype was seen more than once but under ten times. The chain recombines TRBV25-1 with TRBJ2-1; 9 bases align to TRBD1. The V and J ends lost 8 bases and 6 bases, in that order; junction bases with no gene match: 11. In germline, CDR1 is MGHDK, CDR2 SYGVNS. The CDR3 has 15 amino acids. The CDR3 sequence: CASGKGQGLSNEQFF. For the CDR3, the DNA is TGTGCCAGCGGGAAAGGACAGGGGTTATCCAATGAGCAGTTCTTC.

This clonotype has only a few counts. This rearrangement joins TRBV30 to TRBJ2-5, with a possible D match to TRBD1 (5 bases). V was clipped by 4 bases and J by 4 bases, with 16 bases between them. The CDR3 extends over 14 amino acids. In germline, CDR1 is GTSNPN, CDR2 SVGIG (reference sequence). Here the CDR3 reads CAWTTSGLRETQYF. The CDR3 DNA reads TGTGCCTGGACCACCTCAGGGTTACGAGAGACCCAGTACTTC.

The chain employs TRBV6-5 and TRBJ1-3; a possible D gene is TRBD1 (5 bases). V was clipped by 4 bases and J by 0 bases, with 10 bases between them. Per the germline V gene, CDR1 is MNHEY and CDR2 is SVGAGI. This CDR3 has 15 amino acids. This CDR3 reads CASSWGSGSGNTIYF. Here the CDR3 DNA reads TGTGCCAGCAGTTGGGGGTCGGGCTCTGGAAACACCATATATTTT.

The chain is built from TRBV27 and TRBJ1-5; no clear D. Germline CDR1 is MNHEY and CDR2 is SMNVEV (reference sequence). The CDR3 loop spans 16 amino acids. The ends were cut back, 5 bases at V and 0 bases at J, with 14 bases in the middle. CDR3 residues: CASSPRVTHSNQPQHF. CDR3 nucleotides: TGTGCCAGCAGTCCTCGCGTCACTCATAGCAATCAGCCCCAGCATTTT.

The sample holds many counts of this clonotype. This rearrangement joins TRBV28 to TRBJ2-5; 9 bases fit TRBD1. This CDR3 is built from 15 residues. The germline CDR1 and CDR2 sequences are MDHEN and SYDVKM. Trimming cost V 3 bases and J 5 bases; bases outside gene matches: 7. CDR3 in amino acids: CASSLGGQGSETQYF. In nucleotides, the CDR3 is TGTGCCAGCAGTTTGGGGGGACAGGGCAGCGAGACCCAGTACTTC.

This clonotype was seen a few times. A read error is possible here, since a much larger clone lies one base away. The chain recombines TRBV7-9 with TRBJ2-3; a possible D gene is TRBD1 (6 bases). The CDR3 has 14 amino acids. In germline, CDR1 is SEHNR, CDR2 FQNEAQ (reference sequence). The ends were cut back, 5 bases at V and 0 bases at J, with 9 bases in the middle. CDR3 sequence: CASSVDRSTDTQYF. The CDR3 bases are TGTGCCAGCAGCGTGGACAGAAGCACAGATACGCAGTATTTT.

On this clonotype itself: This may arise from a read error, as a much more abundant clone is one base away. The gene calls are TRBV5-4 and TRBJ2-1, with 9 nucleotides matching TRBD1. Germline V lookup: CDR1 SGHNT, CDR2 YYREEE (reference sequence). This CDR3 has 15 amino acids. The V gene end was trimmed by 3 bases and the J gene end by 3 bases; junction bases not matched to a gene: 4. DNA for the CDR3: TGTGCCAGCAGCTACCGGACAGGGGTCTACAATGAGCAGTTCTTC. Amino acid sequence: CASSYRTGVYNEQFF.

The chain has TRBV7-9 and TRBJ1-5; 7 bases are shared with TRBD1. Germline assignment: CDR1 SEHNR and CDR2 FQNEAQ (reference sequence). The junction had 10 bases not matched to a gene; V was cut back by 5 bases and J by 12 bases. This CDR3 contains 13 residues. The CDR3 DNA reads TGTGCCAGCAGCCCAACAGGGGTTACCGACCAGCATTTT. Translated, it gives CASSPTGVTDQHF.

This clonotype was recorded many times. This CDR3 is CASSFSVNTGELFF. For the CDR3, the DNA is TGTGCCAGCAGCTTTTCCGTTAACACCGGGGAGCTGTTTTTT. This chain connects TRBV5-6 to TRBJ2-2, with no clear D. V was clipped by 2 bases and J by 2 bases, with 7 bases between them. The germline V gene encodes CDR1 SGHDT and CDR2 YYEEEE. The CDR3 runs 14 residues.

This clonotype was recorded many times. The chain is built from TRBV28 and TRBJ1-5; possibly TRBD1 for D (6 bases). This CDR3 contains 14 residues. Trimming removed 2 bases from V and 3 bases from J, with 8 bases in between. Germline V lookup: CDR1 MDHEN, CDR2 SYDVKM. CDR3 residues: CASSLGDTNQPQHF. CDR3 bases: TGTGCCAGCAGTTTAGGGGACACCAATCAGCCCCAGCATTTT.

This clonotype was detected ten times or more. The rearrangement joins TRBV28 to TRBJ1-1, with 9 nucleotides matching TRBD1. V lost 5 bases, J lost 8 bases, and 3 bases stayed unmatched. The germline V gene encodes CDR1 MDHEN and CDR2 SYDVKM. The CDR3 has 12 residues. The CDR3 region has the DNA TGTGCCAGCAGTCTCGGACAGGGGGAAGCTTTCTTT. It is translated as CASSLGQGEAFF.

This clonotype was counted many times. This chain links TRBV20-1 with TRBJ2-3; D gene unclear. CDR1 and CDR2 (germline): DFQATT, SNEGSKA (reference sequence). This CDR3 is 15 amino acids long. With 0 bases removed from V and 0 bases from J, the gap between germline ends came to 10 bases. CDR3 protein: CSARDPYVSTDTQYF. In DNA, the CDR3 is TGCAGTGCTAGAGATCCGTACGTTAGCACAGATACGCAGTATTTT.

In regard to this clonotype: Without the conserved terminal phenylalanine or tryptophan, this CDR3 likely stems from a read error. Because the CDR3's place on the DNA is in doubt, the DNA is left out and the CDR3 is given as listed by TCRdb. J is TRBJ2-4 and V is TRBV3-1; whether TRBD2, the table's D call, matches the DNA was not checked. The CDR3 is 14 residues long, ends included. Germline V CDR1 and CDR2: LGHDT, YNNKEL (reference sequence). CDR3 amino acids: CASSQGHYEQYFGP.

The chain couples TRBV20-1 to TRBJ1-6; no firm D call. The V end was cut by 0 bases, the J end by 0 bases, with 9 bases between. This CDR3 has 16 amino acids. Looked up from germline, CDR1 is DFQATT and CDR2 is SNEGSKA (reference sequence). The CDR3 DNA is TGCAGTGCTAGAGATCAAGGGAGCTCCTATAATTCACCCCTCCACTTT. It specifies CSARDQGSSYNSPLHF.

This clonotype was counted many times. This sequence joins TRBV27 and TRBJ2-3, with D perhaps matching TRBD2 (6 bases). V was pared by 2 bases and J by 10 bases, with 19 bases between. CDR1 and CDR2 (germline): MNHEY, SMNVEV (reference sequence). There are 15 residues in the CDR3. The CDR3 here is CASSLVGDSRSAQYF. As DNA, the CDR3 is TGTGCCAGCAGTTTAGTTGGGGACTCAAGAAGTGCGCAGTATTTT.

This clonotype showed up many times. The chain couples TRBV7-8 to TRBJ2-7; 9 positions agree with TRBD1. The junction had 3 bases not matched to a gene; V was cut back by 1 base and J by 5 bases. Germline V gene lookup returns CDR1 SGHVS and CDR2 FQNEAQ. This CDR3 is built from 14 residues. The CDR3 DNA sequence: TGTGCCAGCAGCTTAGGGCGGGACAGGGACGAGCAGTACTTC. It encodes CASSLGRDRDEQYF.

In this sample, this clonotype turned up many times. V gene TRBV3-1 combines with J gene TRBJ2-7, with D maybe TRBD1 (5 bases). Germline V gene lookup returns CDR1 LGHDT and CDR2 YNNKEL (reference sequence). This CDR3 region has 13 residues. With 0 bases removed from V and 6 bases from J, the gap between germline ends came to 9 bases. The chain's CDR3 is CASSQEPGFEQYF. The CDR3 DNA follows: TGTGCCAGCAGCCAAGAGCCAGGGTTCGAGCAGTACTTC.

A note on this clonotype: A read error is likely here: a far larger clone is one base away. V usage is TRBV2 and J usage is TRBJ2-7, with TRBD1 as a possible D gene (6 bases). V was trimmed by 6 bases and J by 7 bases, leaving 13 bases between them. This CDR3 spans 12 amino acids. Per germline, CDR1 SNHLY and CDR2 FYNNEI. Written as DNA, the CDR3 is TGTGCCAGCAGACAGGGTTGGGATGAGCAGTACTTC. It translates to CASRQGWDEQYF.